This T cell receptor (beta chain) stems from a study of blood T cell repertoires in COVID-19 (dated by TCRdb to 2018 to 2021). General notes on the study: Collaborator samples came from the United States, Italy and Spain and covered acute and convalescent phases of COVID-19. Where HLA class I and class II types were available, the types were taken from metadata supplied by the sample provider, not from assay-based typing. The dataset comprised deeply sampled blood TCRbeta repertoires from subjects exposed to, actively infected with, or recovered from COVID-19. Samples were obtained from the ongoing ImmuneRACE study (first 160 participants) and from about 1,300 subjects provided by 6 global collaborators. The prospective study material was composed of cDNA or gDNA derived from T cells, B-cell-depleted T cells, or PBMCs. The repertoires were released in a freely available public database intended as a resource for research on the immune response to SARS-CoV-2. A de-identified subject ID, COVID-19 status, age in years and sex were almost always included in the sample metadata.

Via the germline V gene, CDR1 is MDHEN and CDR2 SYDVKM. The CDR3 runs 18 amino acids, cysteine and phenylalanine included. The CDR3 DNA has 54 bases and is translated from base 1. V trim: 7 bases; J trim: 1 base; unmatched bases: 12. Whole blood was collected in K2EDTA tubes by collaborating institutions according to the institutions' own protocols. For TCRbeta analysis, collaborator samples were shipped as frozen whole blood, as isolated PBMCs, or as DNA extracted from either sample type. TCRbeta CDR3 regions were amplified from genomic DNA by means of the immunoSEQ Assay, a bias-controlled multiplex PCR. The study's processing was this. The number of nucleated cells in each sample was estimated by amplification of reference gene primers within the assay. To quantify the absolute abundance of each unique TCRbeta CDR3 rearrangement, sequence reads were collapsed and filtered. For each sample, productive Simpson clonality was calculated by taking the square root of Simpson's diversity index across productive rearrangements. This is the immuneACCESS table as TCRdb keeps it, with only in-frame sequences that have V and J called. A part of the clones is gone; compared with another copy, unresolved V genes explain less than half, and the rest is unexplained. D and trimming come from the DNA, and the V and J calls and clone size come from that table. The sample records 150,000 to 200,000 clones, around 86% of which are singletons. Clones ranked in the top ten supply roughly 8.6% of the sample.

Study-wide findings and limitations: How much clinical and demographic metadata was included differed by source and by participant, and the metadata was provided uncurated.

As regards this clone: Its target antigen remains unknown. No base quality values were provided; no much bigger clone lies one nucleotide off.

The sequence derives from a man aged 55 to 70 with acute or convalescent COVID-19. Rearrangement joined TRBV28 to TRBJ2-1, with 11 middle bases fitting TRBD2. Sequenced material: peripheral blood. For the CDR3, the sequence is CASTASGTSGPSYNEQFF. The DNA is as follows: TGTGCCAGCACCGCGTCCGGGACTAGCGGCCCTTCCTACAATGAGCAGTTCTTC.